Reported below is one T cell receptor (beta chain). How the authors handled the data: By means of reference gene primer amplification, nucleated cell counts were estimated. Here immunoSEQ multiplex PCR was the method, and the copy in TCRdb shows in-frame clones only, minus some. The V and J calls and clone size come from that table; D and trimming were worked out from the DNA. Of about 280,000 clones in the sample, approximately 86% were seen once. The data were taken from a study of blood T cell repertoires in COVID-19. Study in general: COVID-19 samples, acute and convalescent, were from the United States, Italy and Spain. T cells, B-cell-depleted T cells, or PBMCs supplied cDNA or gDNA.

The specimen was peripheral blood. This receptor was obtained from a man between 18 and 29 years old with active or convalescent COVID-19.

The CDR3 sequence: CASSWGETANTEAFF. The DNA for the CDR3 is TGTGCCAGCAGCTGGGGGGAGACCGCGAACACTGAAGCTTTCTTT. The rearrangement uses TRBV5-4 and TRBJ1-1; D perhaps matches TRBD1 (5 bases). Germline V lookup: CDR1 SGHNT, CDR2 YYREEE (reference sequence). Trimming took 3 bases from V and 1 from J, leaving 13 bases between them. The CDR3 loop spans 15 amino acids.